A selection of T cell receptor beta chains follows, all from one sample in a study of T-cell memory formation after mild COVID-19. MiXCR, run by TCRdb on the 5' RACE reads, gives a single entry per CDR3 protein. In the table there are roughly 410,000 distinct CDR3 sequences, 24% of which are singletons. What was sequenced was PBMCs or a T cell subset sorted from them (not recorded which). The source is an adult woman who had mild COVID-19 (a few samples of this study predate the infection). Cell type and time point are not known. The CDR3 runs from the conserved cysteine through the conserved F or W. D genes are given only for firm matches. The size entry is marked missing in some rows and otherwise reads once, few, many or a size class.

v_gene: TRBV24-1
j_gene: TRBJ2-5
d_gene: .
abundance: many
CDR3nt: TGTGCCACCAGTGATTATAGACAGTACCAAGAGACCCAGTACTTC
CDR3aa: CATSDYRQYQETQYF

v_gene: TRBV29-1
j_gene: TRBJ1-4
d_gene: .
abundance: .
CDR3nt: TGCAGCGTTGCGGACACCCCGAATGAAAAACTGTTTTTT
CDR3aa: CSVADTPNEKLFF

v_gene: TRBV7-3
j_gene: TRBJ1-1
d_gene: .
abundance: many
CDR3nt: TGTGCCAGCAGCAACATGGGACTGCAGGAAGCTTTCTTT
CDR3aa: CASSNMGLQEAFF

v_gene: TRBV24-1
j_gene: TRBJ2-5
d_gene: .
abundance: .
CDR3nt: TGTGCCACCAGTGATTTGGCGGGGCCCCAAGAGACCCAGTACTTC
CDR3aa: CATSDLAGPQETQYF

v_gene: TRBV5-1
j_gene: TRBJ1-5
d_gene: .
abundance: few
CDR3nt: TGCGCCAGCAGCTTTGGAGGGGAGGGCAATCAGCCCCAGCATTTT
CDR3aa: CASSFGGEGNQPQHF

v_gene: TRBV2
j_gene: TRBJ2-5
d_gene: TRBD2
abundance: .
CDR3nt: TGTGCCAGCAGGATAGCGGGGGCGCTGGAGACCCAGTACTTC
CDR3aa: CASRIAGALETQYF

v_gene: TRBV6-2/TRBV6-3
j_gene: TRBJ2-5
d_gene: .
abundance: many
CDR3nt: TGTGCCAGCAGAGGGTTAGCGGATCAAGAGACCCAGTACTTC
CDR3aa: CASRGLADQETQYF

v_gene: TRBV5-1
j_gene: TRBJ2-1
d_gene: TRBD2
abundance: few
CDR3nt: TGCGCCAGCAGCCCCGGGACCCTAGCGGGGGGCCTTGACAATGAGCAGTTCTTC
CDR3aa: CASSPGTLAGGLDNEQFF

v_gene: TRBV12-3/TRBV12-4
j_gene: TRBJ1-1
d_gene: TRBD1
abundance: .
CDR3nt: TGTGCCAGCAGTTTATGGGAAGGACAGGGATCTGAAGCTTTCTTT
CDR3aa: CASSLWEGQGSEAFF

v_gene: TRBV6-5
j_gene: TRBJ1-1
d_gene: TRBD1
abundance: few
CDR3nt: TGTGCCAGCAGTTACTCCCCGCGACAGGGGAGGGAAGCTTTCTTT
CDR3aa: CASSYSPRQGREAFF

v_gene: TRBV6-2/TRBV6-3
j_gene: TRBJ2-1
d_gene: .
abundance: .
CDR3nt: TGTGCCAGCAGTTACCGGAGAAGGGGCGGGAATGAGCAGTTCTTC
CDR3aa: CASSYRRRGGNEQFF

v_gene: TRBV6-2/TRBV6-3
j_gene: TRBJ2-3
d_gene: TRBD2
abundance: few
CDR3nt: TGTGCCAGCATCCCGCCCCGCGGGAGGGATAGCACAGATACGCAGTATTTT
CDR3aa: CASIPPRGRDSTDTQYF

v_gene: TRBV24-1
j_gene: TRBJ2-7
d_gene: TRBD2
abundance: few
CDR3nt: TGTGCCACCAGTCTCGGGACTACTATCGAGGGCGAGCAGTACTTC
CDR3aa: CATSLGTTIEGEQYF

v_gene: TRBV7-8
j_gene: TRBJ2-2
d_gene: TRBD1
abundance: few
CDR3nt: TGTGCCAGCAGCCCATGGAGTGGGACAGGGCGTCCCGGGGAGCTGTTTTTT
CDR3aa: CASSPWSGTGRPGELFF

v_gene: TRBV7-2
j_gene: TRBJ2-1
d_gene: TRBD2
abundance: .
CDR3nt: TGTGCCAGCAGCTATAGGACTAGCGGGAGGATAAATTACAATGAGCAGTTCTTC
CDR3aa: CASSYRTSGRINYNEQFF

v_gene: TRBV5-4
j_gene: TRBJ2-1
d_gene: .
abundance: few
CDR3nt: TGTGCCAGCAGCTTTGAGGCTGGGGATGAGCAGTTCTTC
CDR3aa: CASSFEAGDEQFF

v_gene: TRBV19
j_gene: TRBJ2-2
d_gene: .
abundance: .
CDR3nt: TGTGCCAGTTTCCCCAGGCTCGGATGGGGGGAGCTGTTTTTT
CDR3aa: CASFPRLGWGELFF

v_gene: TRBV12-3/TRBV12-4
j_gene: TRBJ2-1
d_gene: .
abundance: few
CDR3nt: TGTGCCAGCAGTCCGACGGAAAGCTCCTACAATGAGCAGTTCTTC
CDR3aa: CASSPTESSYNEQFF

v_gene: TRBV30
j_gene: TRBJ2-1
d_gene: .
abundance: .
CDR3nt: TGTGCCTGGAGTGTAGGGTCCCCCTACAATGAGCAGTTCTTC
CDR3aa: CAWSVGSPYNEQFF

v_gene: TRBV10-3
j_gene: TRBJ2-1
d_gene: TRBD1
abundance: few
CDR3nt: TGTGCCATCAGTGAGTCCGGCAGGGGGCTTTACAATGAGCAGTTCTTC
CDR3aa: CAISESGRGLYNEQFF

v_gene: TRBV24-1
j_gene: TRBJ2-1
d_gene: .
abundance: .
CDR3nt: TGTGCCACCAGTAGCCCGGCGGCTGAGCAGTTCTTC
CDR3aa: CATSSPAAEQFF

v_gene: TRBV11-2
j_gene: TRBJ2-3
d_gene: .
abundance: .
CDR3nt: TGTGCCAGCAGCCGAGGGGGGAGGCGTCCAGATACGCAGTATTTT
CDR3aa: CASSRGGRRPDTQYF

v_gene: TRBV15
j_gene: TRBJ2-7
d_gene: .
abundance: .
CDR3nt: TGTGCCACCAGCAGAGAAACCCCTGGGGGACCCGGGGATGTATCTCTATGGCAGTACTTC
CDR3aa: CATSRETPGGPGDVSLWQYF

v_gene: TRBV6-1
j_gene: TRBJ1-5
d_gene: .
abundance: .
CDR3nt: TGTGCCAGCATGAAGGGGTCCTTCAGCAATCAGCCCCAGCATTTT
CDR3aa: CASMKGSFSNQPQHF

v_gene: TRBV5-1
j_gene: TRBJ2-3
d_gene: .
abundance: .
CDR3nt: TGCGCCAGCAGCTTATTAGCCGGGGCGAAAATGGGAACGCAGTATTTT
CDR3aa: CASSLLAGAKMGTQYF

v_gene: TRBV12-3/TRBV12-4
j_gene: TRBJ2-5
d_gene: TRBD1
abundance: many
CDR3nt: TGTGCCAGCAGTCTCTCGGACAGGAGGGAGACCCAGTACTTC
CDR3aa: CASSLSDRRETQYF

v_gene: TRBV5-1
j_gene: TRBJ2-7
d_gene: .
abundance: few
CDR3nt: TGCGCCAGCAGCTTTAGGGGTTCGGTGAGCTCCTACGAGCAGTACTTC
CDR3aa: CASSFRGSVSSYEQYF

v_gene: TRBV11-2
j_gene: TRBJ1-2
d_gene: .
abundance: once
CDR3nt: TGTGCCAGCAGCTTAGATTTCCCCGGAAGCTATGGCTACACCTTC
CDR3aa: CASSLDFPGSYGYTF

v_gene: TRBV29-1
j_gene: TRBJ1-1
d_gene: TRBD1
abundance: few
CDR3nt: TGCAGCGTTGAGACAGGGGTTGCTTTCTTT
CDR3aa: CSVETGVAFF

v_gene: TRBV20-1
j_gene: TRBJ1-5
d_gene: .
abundance: once
CDR3nt: TGCAGTGCTAAAAGGGGGGGAAAGCCCCAGCATTTT
CDR3aa: CSAKRGGKPQHF

v_gene: TRBV19
j_gene: TRBJ1-1
d_gene: .
abundance: .
CDR3nt: TGTGCCAGTAGTCCCGCGGGGCCGTGGACTGAAGCTTTCTTT
CDR3aa: CASSPAGPWTEAFF

v_gene: TRBV19
j_gene: TRBJ2-7
d_gene: .
abundance: few
CDR3nt: TGTGCCAGTAGTATCGGCCATGGGGACACCCACTCCTACGAGCAGTACTTC
CDR3aa: CASSIGHGDTHSYEQYF

v_gene: TRBV2
j_gene: TRBJ1-5
d_gene: TRBD1
abundance: .
CDR3nt: TGTGCCAGCAGTGGAAAGGGACAGGGGGCTAATCAGCCCCAGCATTTT
CDR3aa: CASSGKGQGANQPQHF

v_gene: TRBV10-1
j_gene: TRBJ1-1
d_gene: .
abundance: .
CDR3nt: TGCGCCAGCAGTCATCCCCCCTGTGAGGGAATTCACTCCAACATTGAAGCTTTCTTT
CDR3aa: CASSHPPCEGIHSNIEAFF

v_gene: TRBV23-1
j_gene: TRBJ2-1
d_gene: TRBD2
abundance: few
CDR3nt: TGCGCCAGCAGACCAGGACTAGCGGGATACTACAATGAGCAGTTCTTC
CDR3aa: CASRPGLAGYYNEQFF

v_gene: TRBV7-2
j_gene: TRBJ1-1
d_gene: .
abundance: .
CDR3nt: TGTGCCAGCAGCTTAGGGGCGGACCTGAACACTGAAGCTTTCTTT
CDR3aa: CASSLGADLNTEAFF

v_gene: TRBV5-5
j_gene: TRBJ2-3
d_gene: .
abundance: few
CDR3nt: TGTGCCAGCAGCCCGCTAGGGGGGTACACAGATACGCAGTATTTT
CDR3aa: CASSPLGGYTDTQYF

v_gene: TRBV4-2
j_gene: TRBJ1-1
d_gene: TRBD1
abundance: .
CDR3nt: TGTGCCAGCAGCCAAGAGGGACAGGCGAACACTGAAGCTTTCTTT
CDR3aa: CASSQEGQANTEAFF

v_gene: TRBV3-1
j_gene: TRBJ2-7
d_gene: TRBD2
abundance: .
CDR3nt: TGTGCCAGCAGCCAAGATCACGGGAGGTACGGCCAGTACTTC
CDR3aa: CASSQDHGRYGQYF

v_gene: TRBV5-4
j_gene: TRBJ2-3
d_gene: TRBD2
abundance: .
CDR3nt: TGTGCCAGCAGCTACCGCGGGGGACTAGCGGGAGCAGATACGCAGTATTTT
CDR3aa: CASSYRGGLAGADTQYF

v_gene: TRBV20-1
j_gene: TRBJ2-1
d_gene: TRBD2
abundance: .
CDR3nt: TGCAGTGCTAAGCGGGATAGCTACAATGAGCAGTTCTTC
CDR3aa: CSAKRDSYNEQFF

v_gene: TRBV7-9
j_gene: TRBJ2-5
d_gene: TRBD2
abundance: .
CDR3nt: TGTGCCAGCAGACTAGCGGGGAGAGAGACCCAGTACTTC
CDR3aa: CASRLAGRETQYF

v_gene: TRBV29-1
j_gene: TRBJ2-7
d_gene: TRBD1
abundance: few
CDR3nt: TGCAGCGTTTGGACAGGGAGGGAGCAGTACTTC
CDR3aa: CSVWTGREQYF

v_gene: TRBV6-6
j_gene: TRBJ2-7
d_gene: .
abundance: .
CDR3nt: TGTGCCAGCACCCCAAGAGGGGACTACGAGCAGTACTTC
CDR3aa: CASTPRGDYEQYF

v_gene: TRBV7-2
j_gene: TRBJ1-4
d_gene: .
abundance: .
CDR3nt: TGTGCCAGCAGCTCCCGAAGCGAGGCGGCAGCAGGAAAACTGTTTTTT
CDR3aa: CASSSRSEAAAGKLFF

v_gene: TRBV12-3/TRBV12-4
j_gene: TRBJ1-1
d_gene: TRBD1
abundance: few
CDR3nt: TGTGCCAGCAGTTTAGGGGGTCCTGGGACAGGCGGGAACACTGAAGCTTTCTTT
CDR3aa: CASSLGGPGTGGNTEAFF

v_gene: TRBV20-1
j_gene: TRBJ2-1
d_gene: .
abundance: .
CDR3nt: TGCAGTGCCCCAGTTTACAGCTACAATGAGCAGTTCTTC
CDR3aa: CSAPVYSYNEQFF

v_gene: TRBV25-1
j_gene: TRBJ1-2
d_gene: .
abundance: many
CDR3nt: TGTGCCAGCAGTTTTAACTATGGCTACACCTTC
CDR3aa: CASSFNYGYTF